The clone carrying this TCR beta chain turned up a few times. Its matching antigen is unknown. During the collection period, no donor immune events like infections were recorded. The CDR3 is 15 amino acids. V lost 6 bases and J lost 7; bases outside the gene matches: 9. Germline CDR1 and CDR2: SNHLY and FYNNEI. Sequencing used immunoSEQ multiplex PCR; TCRdb keeps in-frame clones, though not all of them. The sample lists 84,000 or so clones, about 90% occurring once. The sample belongs to a study of identifying expanded T cells in peripheral blood. Study-level results: Variance in clone template counts between approximately 2-week samples significantly increased with total template count across all healthy donors. Over approximately two and four weeks, about 16 and 19 clones changed, versus approximately 1.2 between replicates.

The chain joins TRBV2 to TRBJ1-2, with 12 positions matching TRBD1. What was sequenced was blood. This sequence was found in a person aged 18-69 years in good health. The CDR3 bases are TGTGCCAGCAGGGGCACCGGGACAGGGGGCTCTGGCTACACCTTC. Its translation is CASRGTGTGGSGYTF.